The 8 T cell receptor beta chains below come from one sample, sequenced in a study of blood T cell repertoires in COVID-19. Some clones are missing from TCRdb's copy, which holds only in-frame ones; the method was immunoSEQ multiplex PCR. The data hold a few hundred thousand clones, with roughly 84% observed a single time. Sequencing was done on a sample of peripheral blood. Every receptor here comes from a man aged 40-55 years with active or convalescent COVID-19.

This chain joins TRBV19 and TRBJ1-1; 7 nucleotides match TRBD1. The V and J ends lost 7 bases and 3 bases, in that order; junction bases with no gene match: 5. Germline V CDR1 and CDR2: LNHDA, SQIVND (reference sequence). The CDR3 loop spans 13 amino acids. DNA for the CDR3: TGTGCCAGTAAGGGACAGCTATACACTGAAGCTTTCTTT. Translated: CASKGQLYTEAFF.

This chain uses TRBV7-8 with TRBJ2-1; D is possibly TRBD1 (5 bases). The V end was cut by 7 bases, the J end by 0 bases, with 13 bases between. The CDR3 sequence is 15 residues long. Looked up from germline, CDR1 is SGHVS and CDR2 is FQNEAQ. Here the CDR3 DNA reads TGTGCCAGCACATTCCAGGGTAGCTCCTACAATGAGCAGTTCTTC. Protein: CASTFQGSSYNEQFF.

The chain joins TRBV28 to TRBJ1-4; the D gene is possibly TRBD1 (5 bases). This CDR3 has 14 residues. The V end was cut by 1 base, the J end by 7 bases, with 10 bases between. Germline CDR1 is MDHEN and CDR2 is SYDVKM. The CDR3 DNA reads TGTGCCAGCAGTTTATTGCAGGGAGGTGAAAAACTGTTTTTT. This encodes CASSLLQGGEKLFF.

J is TRBJ1-1 and V is TRBV6-1; a weak D match, TRBD1 (5 bases). CDR1 is MNHNS and CDR2 is SASEGT in the germline V gene. The V and J ends lost 3 bases and 6 bases respectively, with 14 bases between them. The CDR3 loop spans 14 amino acids. CDR3 sequence (DNA): TGTGCCAGCAGTGAGGACATCCAGTTCCCTGAAGCTTTCTTT. It yields the protein CASSEDIQFPEAFF.

This sequence joins TRBV27 and TRBJ2-3, with no clear D. Per the germline V gene, CDR1 is MNHEY and CDR2 is SMNVEV (reference sequence). The CDR3 length is 15 residues. The ends were cut back, 5 bases at V and 3 bases at J, with 15 bases in the middle. The CDR3 sequence: CASSPLSRATDTQYF. DNA for the CDR3: TGTGCCAGCAGTCCCCTTTCCAGAGCGACAGATACGCAGTATTTT.

The V and J genes are TRBV7-9 and TRBJ2-1; no definite D call. V was shortened by 11 bases and J by 6 bases, with 14 bases between the two germline ends. The germline V gene has CDR1 SEHNR and CDR2 FQNEAQ (reference sequence). The CDR3 covers 12 residues. The CDR3 DNA reads as TGTGCCGGTACCCACCTCGGCAATGAGCAGTTCTTC. Translating gives CAGTHLGNEQFF.

The gene calls are TRBV7-8 and TRBJ2-7, with 13 positions matching TRBD2. Per germline, CDR1 SGHVS and CDR2 FQNEAQ. V lost 3 bases, J lost 4 bases, and 12 bases stayed unmatched. This CDR3 has 18 residues. Here the CDR3 reads CASSFSGLAGFNLYEQYF. The CDR3 DNA is TGTGCCAGCAGCTTTTCGGGACTAGCGGGATTTAACTTATACGAGCAGTACTTC.

This clone was detected a few times. The chain carries TRBV11-3 and TRBJ2-3, with TRBD2 identical over 10 bases. The CDR3 loop spans 17 amino acids. After removal of 5 bases from V and 2 bases from J, the junction contained 10 bases not matched to a gene. Germline CDR1 reads SGHNT; CDR2 reads YENEEA. The DNA for the CDR3 is TGTGCCAGCAGCCTTTATCTAGCGGGGGATGTCACAGATACGCAGTATTTT. It codes for CASSLYLAGDVTDTQYF.